This T cell receptor (beta chain) was captured by sequencing in a study of monozygotic twins with inflammatory bowel disease. TCRdb re-analyzed the 5' RACE reads; it lists each CDR3 protein once, without DNA. This table holds over 150,000 distinct CDR3 sequences. Germline V gene lookup returns CDR1 MGHRA and CDR2 YSYEKL. The CDR3 runs to 15 residues. The sequenced sample consisted of blood. The genes are TRBV4-1 and TRBJ2-7; absent DNA, TCRdb's TRBD1 call cannot be checked. The receptor's source is a human donor with ulcerative colitis or Crohn's disease, or a healthy co-twin of an affected twin (not recorded which). CDR3 in amino acids: CASSQDRDRSYEQYF.